This T cell receptor (beta chain) was sequenced for a study of long-term antiretroviral therapy in people with HIV. To note about this clone: Its antigen remains unknown.

Investigators performed immunoSEQ version v3.0 at survey level. The sequencing target was roughly 40,000-55,000 T-cell genomes per sample. Only in-frame clones appear in the TCRdb table, and some are missing; sequencing was by immunoSEQ multiplex PCR. The repertoire holds 14,000 or so clones, with 65% to 90% as singletons. CDR1 and CDR2 (germline): SQVTM, ANQGSEA. This CDR3 region has 17 residues. V dropped 1 base and J dropped 2 bases, with 20 bases sitting between them. Study findings and constraints: Those clones which expanded before ART made up the dominant part of the repertoire at all time points. Although diversity increased after ART, it remained lower than in transplant donor controls. In HIV, the repertoires covered a tighter span of CDR3 lengths than in controls.

The source of this sequence is a man aged 25 to 45 with HIV. V gene TRBV29-1 combines with J gene TRBJ2-5, with a possible D match to TRBD1 (7 bases). This specimen was unsorted PBMCs, taken 0.4 years after starting antiretroviral therapy. In nucleotides, the CDR3 is TGCAGCGTTGAAGGGGACAGAGGGACTCTCCTGCAAGAGACCCAGTACTTC. Protein product: CSVEGDRGTLLQETQYF.